The 2 T cell receptor beta chains below all came from one sample that was sequenced in a study of molecular identifiers for immune sequencing clone quantification. TCRdb reprocessed the PCR reads with MiXCR, giving one entry per CDR3 protein. The sample has about half a million distinct CDR3 sequences, over 20% seen once. Specimen: naive CD8+ T cells from blood, with Jurkat cell RNA spiked in. The subset is: FACS-sorted CD8+CD4-CCR7+CD45RA+ naive T cells. The receptors come from a human donor in good health. Some libraries in this study had Jurkat cell RNA spiked in.

On this clonotype itself: A much larger clone lies one base from this, so it may be a read error. The CDR3 DNA follows: TGTGCCGGCACTAGACTAGCGGGAGCTGTGGATACGCAGTATTTT. This gives the protein CAGTRLAGAVDTQYF. The chain combines TRBV2 with TRBJ2-3; the match to TRBD2 covers 12 bases. Per germline, CDR1 SNHLY and CDR2 FYNNEI. The trim removed 11 bases at V and 6 bases at J, leaving 12 bases unmatched. This CDR3 comprises 15 residues.

Only a few counts were recorded for this clonotype. V gene TRBV6-5 combines with J gene TRBJ2-5, with 11 bases matching TRBD1. The CDR3 is 15 amino acids. CDR1 and CDR2 from the germline V gene are MNHEY and SVGAGI. The V gene end was trimmed by 5 bases and the J gene end by 4 bases; junction bases not matched to a gene: 6. CDR3 in amino acids: CASSPWTGGGETQYF. In nucleotides, the CDR3 is TGTGCCAGCAGTCCCTGGACAGGGGGCGGAGAGACCCAGTACTTC.